The 13 T cell receptor beta chains listed next were all sequenced from one sample in a study of CD8 T cells in ankylosing spondylitis. A single record per CDR3 protein comes from TCRdb applying MiXCR to the 5' RACE reads. Seen here are about 130,000 distinct CDR3 sequences, about 7% observed once, and the top ten hold approximately 13%. Sequencing was done on a sample of blood, either unsorted or a sorted T cell fraction (not recorded which). The receptors were sampled from a female donor with ankylosing spondylitis or in good health (not recorded which).

This clonotype has a count of ten or more. The chain recombines TRBV7-2 with TRBJ2-3; 8 nucleotides agree with TRBD2. From germline, CDR1 is SGHTA and CDR2 FQGNSA. This CDR3 comprises 15 residues. V shed 4 bases and J 1 base; nucleotides not matched to a gene: 4. The CDR3 loop is CASSSQTSGTDTQYF. The DNA for the CDR3 is TGTGCCAGCAGCTCACAGACTAGCGGCACAGATACGCAGTATTTT.

This clonotype occurred many times. The rearrangement uses TRBV6-1 and TRBJ2-5; 13 positions match TRBD2. There are 19 residues in the CDR3. The trim removed 2 bases at V and 0 bases at J, leaving 9 bases unmatched. Germline values: CDR1 MNHNS, CDR2 SASEGT. The CDR3, as DNA: TGTGCCAGCAGTGAACCCCGACAGGGACTAGCGGGGTACCAAGAGACCCAGTACTTC. It translates to CASSEPRQGLAGYQETQYF.

At least ten counts were recorded for this clonotype. The chain recombines TRBV4-1 with TRBJ2-2; weak D call: TRBD2 (6 bases). Germline V lookup: CDR1 MGHRA, CDR2 YSYEKL. V lost 0 bases to trimming and J lost 7 bases, with 15 bases between them. CDR3 size: 16 residues. The CDR3 DNA sequence: TGCGCCAGCAGCCAAGATACGAGCGGGTCCGGCGGGGAGCTGTTTTTT. Protein product: CASSQDTSGSGGELFF.

Ten or more counts support this clonotype. The rearrangement links TRBV24-1 to TRBJ2-1, with TRBD1 identical over 7 bases. V gave up 3 bases and J gave up 2 bases; unmatched junction bases: 6. Germline assignment: CDR1 KGHDR and CDR2 SFDVKD. The CDR3 runs to 16 residues. This CDR3 reads CATSDPTGEPYNEQFF. The CDR3 bases are TGTGCCACCAGTGATCCTACAGGGGAACCCTACAATGAGCAGTTCTTC.

This clonotype was detected ten times or more. CDR3 residues: CASSLTGEGYTF. CDR3 coding DNA: TGTGCCAGCAGCTTGACAGGGGAAGGCTACACCTTC. This chain connects TRBV13 to TRBJ1-2, with 8 nucleotides matching TRBD1. CDR1 PRHDT and CDR2 FYEKMQ come from the germline V gene (reference sequence). After removal of 3 bases from V and 8 bases from J, the junction contained 2 bases not matched to a gene. The CDR3 runs 12 residues.

Regarding this clonotype: This sequence may be a read error, since a much larger clone differs from it by one base. The V gene is TRBV11-3, the J gene TRBJ2-5, with D hard to call. CDR1 SGHNT and CDR2 YENEEA come from the germline V gene. The CDR3 covers 13 residues. V lost 3 bases and J lost 7, with 12 bases in between. CDR3 in amino acids: CASSFGVGRTQYF. CDR3 DNA: TGTGCCAGCAGCTTCGGTGTGGGCAGGACCCAGTACTTC.

The chain combines TRBV29-1 with TRBJ1-1; D is unresolved. Germline-derived CDR1 and CDR2 are SQVTM and ANQGSEA. With 6 bases removed from V and 2 bases from J, the gap between germline ends came to 13 bases. The CDR3 has 13 residues. This chain's CDR3 is CSVQLGANTEAFF. The CDR3 nucleotides are TGCAGCGTCCAACTTGGAGCTAACACTGAAGCTTTCTTT.

J is TRBJ2-7 and V is TRBV7-9; 7 nucleotides agree with TRBD1. CDR3 length: 14 residues. Germline loops: CDR1 SEHNR, CDR2 FQNEAQ (reference sequence). V dropped 3 bases and J dropped 7; count of bases not matched to a gene: 9. For the CDR3, the DNA is TGTGCCAGCAGCTTGTGGGACAGCTTCGGGGAGCAGTACTTC. Its translation: CASSLWDSFGEQYF.

This clonotype was counted ten times or more. The rearrangement uses TRBV5-1 and TRBJ2-7; 7 nucleotides align to TRBD1. After removal of 3 bases from V and 5 bases from J, the junction contained 8 bases not matched to a gene. Germline V gives CDR1 SGHRS, CDR2 YFSETQ. The CDR3 is made up of 14 amino acids. The CDR3 here is CASSSSGTADEQYF. CDR3 nucleotide sequence: TGCGCCAGCAGCTCCTCCGGGACAGCTGACGAGCAGTACTTC.

This clonotype was counted many times. The V gene is TRBV4-3, the J gene TRBJ1-1; the D gene is possibly TRBD1 (6 bases). Germline V gives CDR1 LGHNA, CDR2 YSLEER. CDR3 length: 14 amino acids. V lost 4 bases and J lost 3, with 12 bases in between. The CDR3 region has the DNA TGCGCCAGCAGCCGAGGGGGGAGGGACACTGAAGCTTTCTTT. Translated, it gives CASSRGGRDTEAFF.

The rearrangement links TRBV3-1 to TRBJ2-1; D possibly uses TRBD1 or TRBD2 (5 bases each). Germline V CDR1 and CDR2: LGHDT, YNNKEL (reference sequence). CDR3 length: 18 amino acids. CDR3 amino acids: CTFSLGTATWDDYNEQFF. The CDR3 bases are TGTACCTTCAGTTTAGGCACCGCGACTTGGGACGACTACAATGAGCAGTTCTTC.

This clonotype came up many times. The chain has TRBV3-1 and TRBJ2-3, with D perhaps matching TRBD1 (5 bases). Germline loops: CDR1 LGHDT, CDR2 YNNKEL (reference sequence). V lost 3 bases and J 4 bases, leaving 14 bases between the germline ends. The CDR3 runs to 15 residues. DNA for the CDR3: TGTGCCAGCAGCCACTCAGACAGCGTGTCAGATACGCAGTATTTT. It is translated as CASSHSDSVSDTQYF.

This clonotype came up many times. This sequence joins TRBV20-1 and TRBJ2-3; 8 bases line up with TRBD2. V shed 5 bases and J 4 bases; nucleotides not matched to a gene: 8. CDR3 length equals 14 residues. Germline CDR1 is DFQATT and CDR2 is SNEGSKA (reference sequence). CDR3 nucleotides: TGCAGTGCTGATAATAGCGGGGACGCAGATACGCAGTATTTT. Amino acids: CSADNSGDADTQYF.